Shown below are 29 T cell receptor beta chains from a single sample sequenced in a study of cytomegalovirus exposure and HLA in healthy donors (dated by TCRdb to about 2017). Receptor libraries were prepared by the immunoSEQ multiplex PCR assay. The multiplex PCR relied on a mix of 60 forward primers for TCR Vbeta segments and 13 reverse primers for TCR Jbeta segments. In its TCRdb copy, this immuneACCESS table keeps in-frame sequences only and misses some clones. Where compared with another copy, unresolved V genes explain less than half of these, and the others have no known cause. Present in this sample are about 170,000 clones, roughly 79% of which were seen just once. The ten largest account for just over 2% of the sample. The sample taken for sequencing was PBMCs. Receptor source: a woman in her 30s in good health and CMV-seropositive.

The V call is TRBV11-2, the J call TRBJ2-7, with 9 bases matching TRBD1. J gave up 6 bases and V 1 base, and 7 bases lay outside the gene matches. CDR3 length: 15 amino acids. Germline CDR1 and CDR2: SGHAT and FQNNGV. Written as DNA, the CDR3 is TGTGCCAGCAGCTTAGCCGCAGGACAGGGGAGCGAGCAGTACTTC. Encoded protein: CASSLAAGQGSEQYF.

J is TRBJ1-5 and V is TRBV10-3, with 9 bases that match TRBD1. Per the germline V gene, CDR1 is ENHRY and CDR2 is SYGVKD. The CDR3 is made up of 14 amino acids. Losses at the gene ends were 4 bases for V and 7 bases for J; bases not matched to a gene: 5. The CDR3 here is CAISARTGVQPQHF. CDR3 in DNA: TGTGCCATCAGTGCCCGGACAGGGGTACAGCCCCAGCATTTT.

The chain employs TRBV29-1 and TRBJ2-5, with D perhaps TRBD1 (7 bases). TRBJ2-7 matches the DNA end more closely, so the J call is doubtful. The CDR3 length is 21 residues. Germline lookup yields CDR1 SQVTM and CDR2 ANQGSEA. CDR3 protein: CSVTDTRSTGDWGAGGYEQYF. The DNA of the CDR3 is TGCAGCGTTACCGACACCCGATCAACAGGGGATTGGGGAGCTGGGGGGTACGAGCAGTACTTC.

This chain connects TRBV29-1 to TRBJ1-1; 7 positions agree with TRBD1. Germline values: CDR1 SQVTM, CDR2 ANQGSEA. This CDR3 contains 13 residues. Germline trimming cut 6 bases from V and 3 bases from J; bases unmatched to any gene: 7. In DNA form, the CDR3 reads TGCAGCGTGCAGGGGGTAGCGGACACTGAAGCTTTCTTT. Its translation: CSVQGVADTEAFF.

This sequence joins TRBV27 and TRBJ1-6, with D unclear. CDR1 is MNHEY, CDR2 SMNVEV, per germline (reference sequence). The CDR3 has 12 amino acids. Trimming took off 4 bases at V and 10 bases at J, with 8 bases between the two ends. CDR3 DNA sequence: TGTGCCAGCAGTTACCCGGGGTCACCCCTCCACTTT. It encodes CASSYPGSPLHF.

The chain has TRBV18 and TRBJ2-1, with D possibly matching TRBD2 (6 bases). The CDR3 length is 13 residues. V was trimmed by 3 bases and J by 6 bases, leaving 9 bases between them. Per the germline V gene, CDR1 is KGHSH and CDR2 is LQKENI. The CDR3 DNA reads as TGTGCCAGCTCACCCCGGAGGGTCAATGAGCAGTTCTTC. Translation: CASSPRRVNEQFF.

This sequence joins TRBV6-1 and TRBJ2-7; 12 bases agree with TRBD2. This CDR3 spans 15 amino acids. V lost 4 bases and J lost 5; bases outside the gene matches: 6. Germline CDR1 MNHNS, CDR2 SASEGT. The CDR3 loop is CASSAWTSGTDEQYF. CDR3 in DNA: TGTGCCAGCAGTGCCTGGACTAGCGGGACCGACGAGCAGTACTTC.

The rearrangement uses TRBV9 and TRBJ2-3; the D is unclear. V was cut by 4 bases and J by 2 bases, with 14 bases left in between. The length of the CDR3 is 15 residues. Germline V gene sequence: CDR1 SGDLS, CDR2 YYNGEE. In nucleotides, the CDR3 is TGTGCCAGCAGCCCGACATTTGGCTTCACAGATACGCAGTATTTT. This codes for CASSPTFGFTDTQYF.

In nucleotides, the CDR3 is TGTGCCAGCAGCTTAGCCTTCCTAGTTGACTCCTACAATGAGCAGTTCTTC. Its protein is CASSLAFLVDSYNEQFF. The chain carries TRBV7-8 and TRBJ2-1; D gene unclear. V was shortened by 0 bases and J by 0 bases, with 12 bases between the two germline ends. Germline CDR1 reads SGHVS; CDR2 reads FQNEAQ. This CDR3 region has 17 residues.

The chain is built from TRBV5-1 and TRBJ2-6; 7 bases line up with TRBD2. Germline V CDR1 and CDR2: SGHRS, YFSETQ. The V segment lost 4 bases and the J segment 4 bases; nucleotides outside the gene matches: 8. The CDR3 is made up of 16 amino acids. The CDR3 coding sequence is TGCGCCAGCAGCCTGGAGGGGAGGGCCGGGGCCAACGTCCTGACTTTC. Its translation is CASSLEGRAGANVLTF. The whole variable domain, remainder taken from reference TRBV5-1 and TRBJ2-6, is KAGVTQTPRYLIKTRGQQVTLSCSPISGHRSVSWYQQTPGQGLQFLFEYFSETQRNKGNFPGRFSGRQFSNSRSEMNVSTLELGDSALYLCASSLEGRAGANVLTFGAGSRLTVL.

The chain employs TRBV5-6 and TRBJ2-1; 12 bases match TRBD1. V shed 3 bases, J shed 4 bases, and the junction held 5 bases outside the gene matches. CDR1 is SGHDT and CDR2 is YYEEEE in the germline V gene. This CDR3 is built from 16 residues. CDR3 loop: CASSSGQGATYNEQFF. The DNA of the CDR3 is TGTGCCAGCAGCTCGGGACAGGGGGCGACTTACAATGAGCAGTTCTTC.

V and J are TRBV6-5 and TRBJ1-5, with D maybe TRBD1 (6 bases). Germline V gene data show CDR1 as MNHEY and CDR2 as SVGAGI. This CDR3 region has 13 residues. The germline V and J ends were trimmed by 7 bases and 5 bases, with 12 bases remaining between them. CDR3: CASKGGGDQPQHF. In DNA form, the CDR3 reads TGTGCCAGCAAGGGGGGGGGAGATCAGCCCCAGCATTTT.

This clone came up a few times. This chain uses TRBV5-4 with TRBJ2-6; D may be TRBD2 (7 bases). CDR1 is SGHNT, CDR2 YYREEE, per germline (reference sequence). The CDR3 runs 15 residues. V gave up 4 bases and J gave up 3 bases, with 11 bases separating them. CDR3 sequence reads: CASSAGAYGANVLTF. DNA of the CDR3: TGTGCCAGCAGCGCGGGGGCGTATGGGGCCAACGTCCTGACTTTC.

This rearrangement joins TRBV5-1 to TRBJ1-1; a possible D gene is TRBD1 (6 bases). Trimming took off 5 bases at V and 4 bases at J, with 12 bases between the two ends. This CDR3 contains 13 residues. Germline CDR1 is SGHRS and CDR2 is YFSETQ. DNA for the CDR3: TGCGCCAGCAGGTCCGCAGGGGCCACTGAAGCTTTCTTT. This gives the protein CASRSAGATEAFF.

This clone was observed many times. The CDR3 sequence is CASSFRTSGRGNEQYF. The CDR3 nucleotides are TGTGCCAGCAGCTTCCGGACTAGCGGGAGGGGGAACGAGCAGTACTTC. The chain carries TRBV5-6 and TRBJ2-7; the match to TRBD2 covers 15 bases. V lost 2 bases, J lost 5 bases, and 5 bases stayed unmatched. This CDR3 region has 16 residues. Germline CDR1 reads SGHDT; CDR2 reads YYEEEE.

The chain uses TRBV27 and TRBJ1-1; weak D call: TRBD1 (6 bases). The CDR3 has 14 residues. Germline V gene sequence: CDR1 MNHEY, CDR2 SMNVEV (reference sequence). The germline V and J ends were trimmed by 3 bases and 2 bases, with 10 bases remaining between them. Here the CDR3 DNA reads TGTGCCAGCAGTTTCTATGGGGGCAACACTGAAGCTTTCTTT. It specifies CASSFYGGNTEAFF.

The chain combines TRBV18 with TRBJ2-7; no clear D. The CDR3 sequence is 13 residues long. V lost 3 bases, J lost 4 bases, and 10 bases lay in between. Germline CDR1 and CDR2: KGHSH and LQKENI. The CDR3 DNA is TGTGCCAGCTCACCGCGGTTAACTTACGAGCAGTACTTC. It encodes CASSPRLTYEQYF. Looking up the rest from reference TRBV18 and TRBJ2-7 gives the full variable domain: NAGVMQNPRHLVRRRGQEARLRCSPMKGHSHVYWYRQLPEEGLKFMVYLQKENIIDESGMPKERFSAEFPKEGPSILRIQQVVRGDSAAYFCASSPRLTYEQYFGPGTRLTVT.

The rearrangement uses TRBV6-1 and TRBJ2-7; the D is unclear. Trimming cost V 1 base and J 5 bases, with 18 bases left between them. The CDR3 consists of 16 residues. Germline CDR1 is MNHNS and CDR2 is SASEGT. CDR3 sequence (DNA): TGTGCCAGCAGTGAAGTGGGCAGAGCTGCCCTTCACGAGCAGTACTTC. Residues: CASSEVGRAALHEQYF.

This sequence joins TRBV6-1 and TRBJ2-2; 8 bases are shared with TRBD1. The J segment lost 8 bases and the V segment lost 4 bases, leaving 3 bases of the junction unmatched. CDR1 and CDR2 (germline): MNHNS, SASEGT. The CDR3 loop spans 13 amino acids. The CDR3 sequence is CASSARGRGELFF. The CDR3 DNA follows: TGTGCCAGCAGTGCCAGGGGGCGAGGGGAGCTGTTTTTT.

The chain links TRBV7-8 to TRBJ2-1; D may be TRBD2 (7 bases). Per germline, CDR1 SGHVS and CDR2 FQNEAQ. The CDR3 has 15 residues. Trimming left V 1 base short and J 6 bases short, with 13 bases between. The CDR3: CASSLGRGGRNEQFF. The DNA of the CDR3 is TGTGCCAGCAGCTTAGGAAGGGGGGGCCGCAATGAGCAGTTCTTC.

The V call is TRBV15, the J call TRBJ2-7, with TRBD2 matching over 8 bases. CDR1 and CDR2 from the germline V gene are LNHNV and YYDKDF (reference sequence). V lost 4 bases, J lost 1 base, and 6 bases stayed unmatched. The CDR3 extends over 15 amino acids. CDR3 bases: TGTGCCACCAGCACCGGCCGCGGGGGGTCCTACGAGCAGTACTTC. This sequence encodes CATSTGRGGSYEQYF.

The sample holds a few counts of this clone. The rearrangement joins TRBV7-2 to TRBJ2-3; 7 nucleotides agree with TRBD2. Per germline, CDR1 SGHTA and CDR2 FQGNSA. J was trimmed by 7 bases and V by 5 bases; bases with no gene match: 6. The CDR3 contains 13 residues. This CDR3 reads CASSLGLVNTQYF. The CDR3 DNA sequence: TGTGCCAGCAGCCTTGGACTAGTAAATACGCAGTATTTT.

This sequence joins TRBV13 and TRBJ1-1; 7 bases map to TRBD1. The ends lost 3 bases at V and 0 bases at J; junction bases unmatched: 7. The CDR3 runs to 16 residues. Germline V lookup: CDR1 PRHDT, CDR2 FYEKMQ (reference sequence). CDR3 DNA: TGTGCCAGCAGCTTGTGGACAGGCGGTATGAACACTGAAGCTTTCTTT. This gives the protein CASSLWTGGMNTEAFF.

The chain employs TRBV6-6 and TRBJ1-3; weak D call: TRBD1 (6 bases). Germline-derived CDR1 and CDR2 are MNHNY and SVGAGI (reference sequence). The V gene lost 11 bases and the J gene lost 7 bases, with 12 bases spanning the gap. This CDR3 is 11 amino acids long. DNA for the CDR3: TGTGCCGGGGGCCACGGGAACACCATATATTTT. It codes for CAGGHGNTIYF.

The chain has TRBV2 and TRBJ1-2; 12 bases are a match to TRBD1. V trimming: 2 bases; J trimming: 4 bases; junction bases outside the gene matches: 8. Germline V gene lookup returns CDR1 SNHLY and CDR2 FYNNEI. The CDR3 is 17 residues long. The CDR3 nucleotides are TGTGCCAGCAGTGAACACCGGGACAGGGGGCCCCTCTATGGCTACACCTTC. As protein: CASSEHRDRGPLYGYTF.

The V and J genes are TRBV27 and TRBJ2-1, with 10 bases matching TRBD1. The CDR3 runs to 15 residues. Trimming removed 7 bases from V and 6 bases from J; junction bases left unmatched: 9. Germline V gene data show CDR1 as MNHEY and CDR2 as SMNVEV (reference sequence). In DNA form, the CDR3 reads TGTGCCAGCACCCTCATCCGGGACAGGGGCAATGAGCAGTTCTTC. Translated, it gives CASTLIRDRGNEQFF.

The chain recombines TRBV29-1 with TRBJ1-2; 9 bases are a match to TRBD1. V shed 3 bases, J shed 8 bases, and the junction held 10 bases outside the gene matches. This CDR3 comprises 14 residues. Germline CDR1 SQVTM, CDR2 ANQGSEA. CDR3 sequence reads: CSVDTTGQGGGYTF. The CDR3, as DNA: TGCAGCGTTGATACTACGGGACAGGGAGGAGGCTACACCTTC.

The V call is TRBV9, the J call TRBJ2-1, with 8 bases identical to TRBD2. With V trimmed by 0 bases and J by 0 bases, 2 bases remained unmatched. The germline V gene has CDR1 SGDLS and CDR2 YYNGEE. The CDR3 consists of 16 residues. CDR3 sequence reads: CASSVVGTSSYNEQFF. For the CDR3, the DNA is TGTGCCAGCAGCGTAGTAGGGACTAGCTCCTACAATGAGCAGTTCTTC.

The chain carries TRBV5-1 and TRBJ2-5; D remains unclear. V was trimmed by 4 bases and J by 5 bases, leaving 12 bases between them. The CDR3 runs 13 residues. Germline assignment: CDR1 SGHRS and CDR2 YFSETQ. The CDR3 loop is CASSPRIAETQYF. DNA for the CDR3: TGCGCCAGCAGCCCCAGGATCGCGGAGACCCAGTACTTC.